This T cell receptor (beta chain) appears in the sequencing data of a study of pediatric ulcerative colitis (dated 2019 in TCRdb). Notes on the research overall: Among the ulcerative colitis patients, about seven had pancolitis and two had left-sided colitis, and histology in every patient was consistent with ulcerative colitis. From nine newly diagnosed, treatment-naive pediatric ulcerative colitis patients and a handful of non-IBD control children, paired blood and rectal samples were collected. By Pediatric Ulcerative Colitis Activity Index, mild disease was classified in a couple of patients, moderate disease in four and acute severe colitis in three.

Through the immunoSEQ TRB Survey service, multiplex V and J primers were used to amplify rearranged CDR3 beta regions from genomic DNA. To keep sequencing depth equal across samples, survey-level depth of up to 500,000 reads per sample was applied. The libraries were purified, combined into pools and sequenced with Illumina technology. From the authors' description of their analysis: Productive clonality, sample overlap, pairwise scatters, CDR3 beta length, V/D/J gene usage and productiveness were all assessed with the immunoSEQ online tools. Calculated diversity was defined as the number of unique rearrangements divided by total templates, multiplied by 100, and Shannon and Simpson indices were computed as well. For principal component analysis, Z-score normalized data were analyzed with the R prcomp function and the ggbiplot package. Morisita's index was used to measure clonal overlap between blood and rectum within each subject. The clones in this table, taken by TCRdb from immuneACCESS, are in-frame only. Not every clone is retained; where verified, under half of the shortfall comes from an unresolved V gene, and the cause of the rest is unknown. The V and J calls and clone size are taken from that table; D and trimming were inferred from the DNA. In all, the sample holds 65,000 or so clones, and roughly 90% of those were seen once. 3% to 4.5% of the sample belongs to the ten largest clones.

Study-level results and caveats: Two rectal CDR3 clonotypes were detected in all ulcerative colitis patients and were not detected in any of the controls. Controls, mild-moderate and acute severe colitis patients were separated by rectal repertoire features, and reduced rectal diversity due to clonal expansions was observed in acute severe colitis. For technical reasons, substantially fewer templates were yielded by the blood samples of two patients, and these blood samples were excluded from blood-rectal overlap analysis. Because the repertoires came from total lymphocyte DNA, rare subsets such as regulatory T cells may have patterns that are not reflected. The healthy control group was small, consisting of only a handful of individuals. Clonal overlap between a subject's own blood and rectum was significantly greater in ulcerative colitis patients than in controls, which suggests more T cell trafficking to inflamed tissue.

As concerns this clone: The antigen this receptor binds is unknown. No much larger clonotype is one base removed from it; base qualities were not supplied.

Ulcerative colitis patients had received no immunosuppressive medication before the diagnostic colonoscopy. Blood was sampled at the time of the colonoscopy. The Wizard kit (Promega) was used to extract genomic DNA from both blood and intestinal samples. Taken from the germline V gene (reference sequence), the CDR1 and CDR2 loops are LNHNV and YYDKDF. Spanning cysteine to phenylalanine, the CDR3 consists of 16 amino acids. The only DNA kept is the CDR3, 48 bases in frame from the first base. After removal of 0 bases from V and 10 bases from J, the junction retains 10 bases not matched to a gene. Sequenced: blood. The rearrangement joined TRBV15 to TRBJ2-1; TRBD2 aligns with 9 central bases. The origin of this receptor is a boy between 10 and 17 years old with severe ulcerative colitis. The DNA sequence reads TGTGCCACCAGCAGAGATATGGCGGGAGGGGGTTCAGAGCAGTTCTTC. Its translation reads: CATSRDMAGGGSEQFF.